This TCR beta chain was sequenced in a study of blood T cell repertoires in COVID-19 (dated by TCRdb to the early 2020s). Background on the whole study: Collaborator samples came from the United States, Italy and Spain and covered acute and convalescent phases of COVID-19. The prospective study material was composed of cDNA or gDNA derived from T cells, B-cell-depleted T cells, or PBMCs. Deeply sampled blood TCRbeta repertoires from subjects exposed to, actively infected with, or recovered from COVID-19 were included in the dataset. The sample metadata nearly always contained a de-identified subject ID, COVID-19 status, age in years and sex. The repertoires were released in a freely available public database intended as a resource for research on the immune response to SARS-CoV-2. Samples came from the ongoing ImmuneRACE study (first 160 participants) plus 1,254 subjects from 6 global collaborators. Where available, HLA class I and class II types were obtained from metadata supplied by the sample provider rather than from assay-based typing. General conclusions and limits of the study: Clinical and demographic metadata were provided uncurated, with the amount varying by source and participant.

Participants in the prospective study were enrolled through a virtual design, were aged 18 to 89 years, and lived in 20 to 30 United States geographic areas. To assign participants to cohorts, the prospective study relied on clinical history that participants themselves reported in a screening survey and a study questionnaire. In the prospective study, mobile phlebotomists collected whole blood, serum and a nasopharyngeal or oropharyngeal swab from each participant. Over an approximately two-month period, participants in the prospective study had the option of providing additional blood draws and questionnaires. Blood samples from the prospective study were shipped frozen or at room temperature prior to DNA extraction. This clone was picked up a small number of times. Its antigen remains unidentified. One base away there is no much larger clone; base qualities are not given. TCRbeta CDR3 regions were amplified from genomic DNA by means of the immunoSEQ Assay, a bias-controlled multiplex PCR. As for the authors' bioinformatics: Nucleated cell counts per sample were estimated from amplification of reference gene primers within the assay. To quantify the absolute abundance of each unique TCRbeta CDR3 rearrangement, sequence reads were collapsed and filtered. For each sample, productive Simpson clonality was calculated by taking the square root of Simpson's diversity index across productive rearrangements. TCRdb obtained this table from immuneACCESS and retained in-frame rearrangements with V and J assigned. These tables miss some clones; where compared with another copy, unresolved V genes account for less than half of the shortfall, and the remainder is unexplained. V, J and clone size were drawn from that table, and D and trimming were deduced from the DNA. The sample records under 250,000 clones, approximately 85% of which are singletons. Of the sample, about 9.1% is held by the ten largest clones.

The CDR3 covers 15 residues, taking in both the cysteine and the phenylalanine. Only the CDR3 portion is preserved as DNA: 45 bases, with reading frame beginning at the first base. The germline V gene yields MNHEY for CDR1 and SVGAGI for CDR2. The V and J ends are trimmed by 0 bases and 0 bases, leaving 8 bases between them. Sample: PBMCs or T cells enriched from blood (not recorded which). The chain was built from TRBV6-5 and TRBJ1-2; too little of a D gene remains to name it. The TCR comes from a woman aged 45-65 years with acute COVID-19. CDR3 region: CASSYSRAANYGYTF. The sequenced DNA: TGTGCCAGCAGTTACTCGAGAGCGGCTAACTATGGCTACACCTTC.